Listed here are 16 T cell receptor beta chains from one sample, sequenced in a study of cytomegalovirus exposure and HLA in healthy donors. Primers for the PCR totalled 60 Vbeta and 13 Jbeta. TCRdb's table, derived via immunoSEQ multiplex PCR, lists solely in-frame clones and lacks some. Of roughly 150,000 clones detected, roughly 73% appear once; the ten largest clones hold approximately 1.8%. Material: PBMCs. These receptors were taken from a woman aged 18-29 years in good health and CMV-seronegative.

This clone was observed a handful of times. As DNA, the CDR3 is TGTGCCAGCTCACCATCGCGGGGTCGGATTACCTACGAGCAGTACTTC. Its protein is CASSPSRGRITYEQYF. This chain links TRBV18 with TRBJ2-7; D might be TRBD2 (6 bases). With 2 bases removed from V and 2 bases from J, the gap between germline ends came to 16 bases. The germline gives CDR1 KGHSH, CDR2 LQKENI. The CDR3 sequence is 16 residues long.

In this sample, this clone turned up a few times. V usage is TRBV27 and J usage is TRBJ2-7; TRBD1 might be the D (5 bases). This CDR3 comprises 13 residues. The germline V gene encodes CDR1 MNHEY and CDR2 SMNVEV (reference sequence). The V end was cut by 5 bases, the J end by 4 bases, with 12 bases between. The CDR3 DNA reads as TGTGCCAGCAGTCCCAGGGTGTATTACGAGCAGTACTTC. This encodes CASSPRVYYEQYF.

The chain links TRBV5-5 to TRBJ1-2; D is unclear. Germline values: CDR1 SGHKS, CDR2 YYEKEE (reference sequence). Trimming took off 6 bases at V and 4 bases at J, with 13 bases between the two ends. CDR3 size: 13 residues. The CDR3 protein is CASTFLESYGYTF. CDR3 sequence (DNA): TGTGCCAGCACCTTCCTAGAGAGCTATGGCTACACCTTC.

The chain has TRBV4-2 and TRBJ1-6; D is perhaps TRBD1 (5 bases). Germline CDR1 and CDR2: LGHNA and YNFKEQ. The CDR3 length is 14 residues. V was pared by 0 bases and J by 6 bases, with 6 bases between. The CDR3 DNA reads TGTGCCAGCAGCCAAGAACAGGTTAATTCACCCCTCCACTTT. Its protein is CASSQEQVNSPLHF.

The chain couples TRBV6-5 to TRBJ1-5, with D hard to call. V was clipped by 1 base and J by 5 bases, with 12 bases between them. Germline values: CDR1 MNHEY, CDR2 SVGAGI. This CDR3 has 15 residues. The CDR3, as DNA: TGTGCCAGCAGTTACTTGTGGGAGGGATATCAGCCCCAGCATTTT. It is translated as CASSYLWEGYQPQHF.

This chain joins TRBV19 and TRBJ2-3, with 7 nucleotides matching TRBD2. Germline V gene data show CDR1 as LNHDA and CDR2 as SQIVND (reference sequence). There are 14 residues in the CDR3. V shed 6 bases and J 0 bases; nucleotides not matched to a gene: 3. CDR3: CASSEGGSTDTQYF. The DNA for the CDR3 is TGTGCCAGTAGCGAGGGAGGGAGCACAGATACGCAGTATTTT.

The CDR3: CASSHESQPGRPAFF. The CDR3, as DNA: TGCGCCAGCAGCCATGAATCCCAGCCAGGAAGACCCGCGTTCTTC. V is TRBV4-1 and J is TRBJ2-1; D is unresolved. The germline V and J ends were trimmed by 3 bases and 15 bases, with 24 bases remaining between them. Germline V CDR1 and CDR2: MGHRA, YSYEKL. The CDR3 runs 15 residues.

The chain joins TRBV19 to TRBJ1-2, with 9 nucleotides matching TRBD1. The ends lost 3 bases at V and 6 bases at J; junction bases unmatched: 8. The CDR3 totals 15 residues. CDR1 is LNHDA, CDR2 SQIVND, per germline (reference sequence). CDR3 nucleotide sequence: TGTGCCAGTAGTATCTTGGACAGGGGAGGTAATGGCTACACCTTC. Translating gives CASSILDRGGNGYTF.

V usage is TRBV5-1 and J usage is TRBJ1-1; 8 bases map to TRBD1. The CDR3 loop spans 14 amino acids. Unmatched junction bases numbered 3, after V lost 0 bases and J lost 5 bases. Germline loops: CDR1 SGHRS, CDR2 YFSETQ. CDR3 nucleotides: TGCGCCAGCAGCTTGGAAACAGGGGGGACTGAAGCTTTCTTT. Encoded protein: CASSLETGGTEAFF. Full variable domain (remainder filled in from reference TRBV5-1 and TRBJ1-1): KAGVTQTPRYLIKTRGQQVTLSCSPISGHRSVSWYQQTPGQGLQFLFEYFSETQRNKGNFPGRFSGRQFSNSRSEMNVSTLELGDSALYLCASSLETGGTEAFFGQGTRLTVV.

CDR3: CASSYARLASRNEQFF. The CDR3 DNA reads as TGTGCCAGCAGTTACGCCAGACTAGCGTCGAGAAATGAGCAGTTCTTC. The genes are TRBV6-5 and TRBJ2-1; 8 positions agree with TRBD2. The CDR3 has 16 residues. Germline trimming cut 2 bases from V and 7 bases from J; bases unmatched to any gene: 10. Germline CDR1 is MNHEY and CDR2 is SVGAGI.

J is TRBJ2-5 and V is TRBV2; 7 bases line up with TRBD1. CDR1 and CDR2 from the germline V gene are SNHLY and FYNNEI. The CDR3 has 15 amino acids. The junction had 12 bases not matched to a gene; V was cut back by 6 bases and J by 5 bases. CDR3 nucleotide sequence: TGTGCCAGCAGCACCGGGACAGAAAACAGGGAGACCCAGTACTTC. Translated: CASSTGTENRETQYF.

This clone turned up a few times. The V and J genes are TRBV9 and TRBJ2-5, with a possible D match to TRBD1 (6 bases). The germline CDR1 and CDR2 sequences are SGDLS and YYNGEE. The CDR3 totals 14 residues. V gave up 3 bases and J gave up 2 bases, with 11 bases separating them. In DNA, the CDR3 is TGTGCCAGCAGCGGCAATAGGGGGCAAGAGACCCAGTACTTC. This codes for CASSGNRGQETQYF. The full variable domain, in which reference TRBV9 and TRBJ2-5 provide the parts outside the CDR3, is DSGVTQTPKHLITATGQRVTLRCSPRSGDLSVYWYQQSLDQGLQFLIQYYNGEERAKGNILERFSAQQFPDLHSELNLSSLELGDSALYFCASSGNRGQETQYFGPGTRLLVL.

The chain is built from TRBV15 and TRBJ1-5; 10 positions agree with TRBD1. Per the germline V gene, CDR1 is LNHNV and CDR2 is YYDKDF (reference sequence). V shed 0 bases, J shed 4 bases, and the junction held 6 bases outside the gene matches. The CDR3 is 17 residues long. This CDR3 reads CATSRDRQGAVNQPQHF. CDR3 nucleotides: TGTGCCACCAGCAGAGATAGACAGGGGGCCGTAAATCAGCCCCAGCATTTT.

This clone was seen a single time. The chain employs TRBV15 and TRBJ1-4; TRBD1 matches at 7 bases. The CDR3 is 16 amino acids. Germline V lookup: CDR1 LNHNV, CDR2 YYDKDF (reference sequence). The J segment lost 10 bases and the V segment lost 3 bases, leaving 14 bases of the junction unmatched. The CDR3 DNA sequence: TGTGCCACCAGCAGCCTAGACAGGGAAGTAAGTGGAAAACTGTTTTTT. Its translation is CATSSLDREVSGKLFF.

The chain links TRBV5-4 to TRBJ1-6; D unclear. V lost 0 bases, J lost 6 bases, and 10 bases lay in between. The CDR3 contains 15 residues. Looked up from germline, CDR1 is SGHNT and CDR2 is YYREEE (reference sequence). CDR3 region: CASSLEQLSNSPLHF. In nucleotides, the CDR3 is TGTGCCAGCAGCTTGGAACAGTTGTCTAATTCACCCCTCCACTTT.

The chain employs TRBV4-1 and TRBJ1-2; a weak D match, TRBD1 (5 bases). V lost 1 base, J lost 4 bases, and 10 bases lay in between. Germline V lookup: CDR1 MGHRA, CDR2 YSYEKL. The CDR3 contains 14 residues. The CDR3 is CASSQVTASYGYTF. The DNA for the CDR3 is TGCGCCAGCAGCCAAGTGACAGCCAGCTATGGCTACACCTTC.